Reported below is one TCR beta chain. Just one base apart from a much larger clone, this may be a read error. The data are from a study of Graves' ophthalmopathy and Graves' hyperthyroidism. Amplification of TCR beta CDR3 regions used RNA transcripts. HTBI-primed first-round RT-PCR preceded second-round multiplex PCR. One entry per CDR3 protein results from TCRdb running MiXCR on the multiplex PCR reads. The sample yields fewer than 650,000 distinct CDR3 sequences, about a fifth seen once. The germline CDR1 and CDR2 sequences are MNHEY and SVGAGI. This CDR3 has 13 amino acids. The sample taken for sequencing was peripheral blood. J is TRBJ1-2 and V is TRBV6-5; D gene uncertain. This TCR came from a woman between 18 and 29 years old with stable Graves' hyperthyroidism. Some clones in this sample may be carry-over from other donors' samples. CDR3 region: CASSYSTLVGYSF. As DNA, the CDR3 is TGTGCCAGCAGTTACTCGACCCTCGTCGGCTACAGCTTC.